What follows describes a single TCR beta chain. Its antigen is as yet unknown. V was cut by 3 bases and J by 4 bases, with 14 bases left in between. This CDR3 spans 15 amino acids. In germline, CDR1 is SGDLS, CDR2 YYNGEE. Primers included in the PCR were 60 Vbeta and 13 Jbeta primers. The data were produced by immunoSEQ multiplex PCR, yet TCRdb's version contains in-frame clones alone and is incomplete. This table holds 120,000 or so clones, 80% found once. The data were taken from a study of cytomegalovirus exposure and HLA in healthy donors. In the study overall: Earlier results showed 117 million unique TCR beta sequences derived from approximately 170 million T cells. Overall study findings and caveats: A few CMV-associated chains were confirmed in vitro to be specific for CMV antigens. Roughly uniform depth of sequencing across donors was assumed in presence/absence analyses.

The sequence was collected from a man aged 30 to 45 in good health and CMV-seropositive. The chain has TRBV9 and TRBJ2-1; tentatively, D is TRBD1 (6 bases). Material: PBMCs. The CDR3 spells CASSGVGTPYNEQFF. The DNA of the CDR3 is TGTGCCAGCAGCGGCGTGGGGACACCATACAATGAGCAGTTCTTC.